Listed below are T cell receptor beta chains from one sample, sequenced in a study of T cell clones after liver transplantation. Clones were sequenced by immunoSEQ multiplex PCR, and TCRdb holds only the in-frame ones, with some missing. The sample records 51,000 or so clones, about 90% being singletons. The source material was CD8+ T cells from blood, sampled 12 months after liver transplant. Source of these receptors: a human patient who received a liver transplant. Among the T cells, some may be from the graft donor. Each CDR3 is given with its conserved first and last residue. A D gene is named only where the DNA matches it firmly.

D: -; V: TRBV29-1; CDR3: CSAASSDYNEQFF
D: TRBD1; V: TRBV7-9; CDR3: CASSLTGGEKLFF
D: TRBD1; V: TRBV28; CDR3: CASSLDRATYEQYF
D: -; V: TRBV4-1; CDR3: CASSQGGTGELFF
D: TRBD1; V: TRBV29-1; CDR3: CSVAPGDSGVMNTEAFF
D: TRBD1; V: TRBV6-1; CDR3: CASSEATGGEGGTEAFF
D: -; V: TRBV7-9; CDR3: CASEVLGDIQYF
D: TRBD2; V: TRBV4-1; CDR3: CASSQDQRGNTDTQYF
D: -; V: TRBV5-4; CDR3: CASSSHFNTEAFF
D: -; V: TRBV19; CDR3: CASTHRDNEQFF
D: -; V: TRBV28; CDR3: CASSFLGLEAFF
D: -; V: TRBV7-8; CDR3: CASGQTRSSYNEQFF
D: -; V: TRBV27; CDR3: CASSFIGPNYGYTF
D: -; V: TRBV28; CDR3: CASSPTYEQYF
D: -; V: TRBV27; CDR3: CASSFVRERDTEAFF
D: -; V: TRBV29-1; CDR3: CSVDRGTEQYF
D: -; V: TRBV13; CDR3: CASSGLGGTYNEQFF
D: -; V: TRBV28; CDR3: CASSWAADNTEAFF
D: -; V: TRBV5-5; CDR3: CASSLGSSYEQYF
D: TRBD1; V: TRBV27; CDR3: CASSLGTGPLNGYTF
D: -; V: TRBV2; CDR3: CASWRGGFEQYF
D: TRBD2; V: TRBV10-3; CDR3: CAIRGDSGRGTGELFF
D: -; V: TRBV9; CDR3: CASSPYISSYNEQFF
D: -; V: TRBV9; CDR3: CASSVTAGEYNEQFF
D: TRBD1; V: TRBV27; CDR3: CASSPGGSNQPQHF
D: TRBD1; V: TRBV27; CDR3: CASILNAGTAPYNEQFF
D: -; V: TRBV4-3; CDR3: CASSQVGVAGHNYNEQFF
D: TRBD2; V: TRBV5-8; CDR3: CASSPGLAGGSPKNIQYF
D: TRBD1; V: TRBV28; CDR3: CASSPRTGQTGELFF
D: TRBD1; V: TRBV6-5; CDR3: CASSYASGGSYEQYF
D: TRBD2; V: TRBV27; CDR3: CASSHIAGGPFDEQFF
D: -; V: TRBV4-3; CDR3: CASSPKGTGVRDEQFF
D: -; V: TRBV21-1; CDR3: CARTTSGRMANDTQYF
D: TRBD1; V: TRBV13; CDR3: CASSPRDRDETGELFF
D: -; V: TRBV4-1; CDR3: CASSQERGVTEAFF
D: TRBD1; V: TRBV7-8; CDR3: CASSFPGQGAFDEKLFF
D: TRBD1; V: TRBV2; CDR3: CASREGQGQAETQYF
D: TRBD1; V: TRBV28; CDR3: CASLTQGARETQYF
D: -; V: TRBV9; CDR3: CASSIATYNEQFF
D: -; V: TRBV15; CDR3: CATLTANIQYF
D: TRBD1; V: TRBV7-8; CDR3: CASSPPGQGSGYTF
D: -; V: TRBV25-1; CDR3: CASSWTTYNEQFF
D: TRBD2; V: TRBV2; CDR3: CASTEEIRDYLTYEQYF
D: -; V: TRBV5-1; CDR3: CASSFFGGTGELFF
D: TRBD2; V: TRBV28; CDR3: CASTYPTSGTLDTQYF
D: -; V: TRBV12-2; CDR3: CASRHHPGHPPEGSYNEQFF
D: -; V: TRBV4-1; CDR3: CASSQDPGQYSYEQYF
D: TRBD1; V: TRBV27; CDR3: CASSLSRGQYSAYEQYF
D: TRBD1; V: TRBV27; CDR3: CASSLLPGQGLPGELFF
D: TRBD1; V: TRBV6-1; CDR3: CATNSGTGAGNTIYF